This is a list of T cell receptor beta chains from one sample in a study of control samples from healthy donors and cancer patients. TCRdb's copy holds only in-frame clones and misses some; the assay was immunoSEQ multiplex PCR. The sample lists 65,000 to 85,000 clones, 75% to 90% occurring once. The sample taken for sequencing was PBMCs. These receptors all come from a woman aged 45 to 65 with colorectal cancer. Both conserved end residues are part of each CDR3. A D gene is named only where the DNA matches it firmly. A clone size is listed for some rows: how often the clone was seen (once, few, many), or a class if it is expanded.

>TRBV9|-|-|TRBJ1-1
CASSSQTDVRLGEAFF
TGTGCCAGCAGCAGTCAAACAGACGTGAGGTTGGGTGAAGCTTTCTTT
>TRBV28|-|TRBD1|TRBJ1-6
CASSLTSGGPYNSPLHF
TGTGCCAGCAGTTTAACTTCAGGGGGCCCCTATAATTCACCCCTCCACTTT
>TRBV5-1|-|-|TRBJ2-2
CASSLVDSTGELFF
TGCGCCAGCAGCTTGGTGGATAGCACCGGGGAGCTGTTTTTT
>TRBV18|-|TRBD1|TRBJ1-1
CASSLRGDRVNTEAFF
TGTGCCAGCTCACTTAGGGGCGACAGGGTGAACACTGAAGCTTTCTTT
>TRBV19|-|-|TRBJ1-5
CASSGSTNSNQPQHF
TGTGCCAGCTCAGGGTCCACTAATAGCAATCAGCCCCAGCATTTT
>TRBV6-5|-|-|TRBJ2-1
CACGRTRGGNEQFF
TGTGCCTGCGGTCGCACAAGAGGAGGCAATGAGCAGTTCTTC
>TRBV12-3/TRBV12-4|once|-|TRBJ2-5
CASLRGALETQYF
TGTGCCAGCTTACGGGGGGCCCTGGAGACCCAGTACTTC
>TRBV28|once|-|TRBJ1-5
CASSPQGGVSNQPQHF
TGTGCCAGCAGTCCACAGGGAGGTGTCAGCAATCAGCCCCAGCATTTT
>TRBV5-4|-|-|TRBJ1-5
CASSSDQPQHF
TGTGCCAGCAGCTCCGATCAGCCCCAGCATTTT
>TRBV10-3|-|-|TRBJ1-6
CAISEGNSPLHF
TGTGCCATCAGTGAGGGTAATTCACCCCTCCACTTT